The next 30 T cell receptor beta chains were all read from a single sample in a study of blood T cell repertoires in COVID-19. The protocol was immunoSEQ multiplex PCR, while the TCRdb copy is restricted to in-frame clones and leaves out a portion. There are around 200,000 clones in the sample; less than 90% occur only once, and less than 1.5% lies in the top ten. The sample taken for sequencing was peripheral blood. All receptors come from a young man with acute or convalescent COVID-19.

The rearrangement joins TRBV9 to TRBJ2-5; D is possibly TRBD1 (5 bases). Trimming removed 0 bases from V and 4 bases from J, with 13 bases in between. Germline lookup yields CDR1 SGDLS and CDR2 YYNGEE. The length of the CDR3 is 15 residues. Written as DNA, the CDR3 is TGTGCCAGCAGCGTAGGGTGGGGCGGCGGAGAGACCCAGTACTTC. It is translated as CASSVGWGGGETQYF.

This clone was seen more than once but under ten times. In DNA, the CDR3 is TGTGCCACCCGGCGGGCCCAGGGGGAAAAACTGTTTTTT. Translating gives CATRRAQGEKLFF. The rearrangement links TRBV10-3 to TRBJ1-4, with TRBD1 as a possible D gene (6 bases). CDR3 length: 13 amino acids. Trimming took off 10 bases at V and 8 bases at J, with 17 bases between the two ends. The germline gives CDR1 ENHRY, CDR2 SYGVKD.

The chain is built from TRBV2 and TRBJ1-4; D gene ambiguous. The CDR3 runs 15 residues. V was trimmed by 4 bases and J by 7 bases, leaving 16 bases between them. Germline V gene sequence: CDR1 SNHLY, CDR2 FYNNEI. Written as DNA, the CDR3 is TGTGCCAGCAGTGCAAGTCCAGAGAAGCGTGAAAAACTGTTTTTT. As protein: CASSASPEKREKLFF. Variable domain in full (rest from reference TRBV2 and TRBJ1-4): EPEVTQTPSHQVTQMGQEVILRCVPISNHLYFYWYRQILGQKVEFLVSFYNNEISEKSEIFDDQFSVERPDGSNFTLKIRSTKLEDSAMYFCASSASPEKREKLFFGSGTQLSVL.

This sequence joins TRBV30 and TRBJ2-3, with 7 bases that match TRBD1. The ends lost 2 bases at V and 9 bases at J; junction bases unmatched: 11. The CDR3 extends over 14 amino acids. Germline V gene data show CDR1 as GTSNPN and CDR2 as SVGIG (reference sequence). For the CDR3, the DNA is TGTGCCTGGAGTAGGTCAGGGGGAGTAGGGACGCAGTATTTT. Its protein is CAWSRSGGVGTQYF.

The chain links TRBV7-9 to TRBJ1-3, with no clear D. V lost 1 base to trimming and J lost 4 bases, with 8 bases between them. Looked up from germline, CDR1 is SEHNR and CDR2 is FQNEAQ (reference sequence). This CDR3 has 14 amino acids. CDR3 sequence: CASSLGQAGNTIYF. Here the CDR3 DNA reads TGTGCCAGCAGCTTAGGGCAGGCGGGAAACACCATATATTTT.

The chain couples TRBV5-1 to TRBJ2-5; TRBD2 might be the D (5 bases). This CDR3 spans 15 amino acids. The germline gives CDR1 SGHRS, CDR2 YFSETQ. V lost 3 bases, J lost 3 bases, and 15 bases lay in between. CDR3 DNA: TGCGCCAGCAGCTCCGAAGGAGGCCAGAAAGAGACCCAGTACTTC. Residues: CASSSEGGQKETQYF.

A single count supports this clone. The chain carries TRBV4-1 and TRBJ2-1; TRBD1 aligns across 7 bases. Unmatched junction bases numbered 12, after V lost 5 bases and J lost 2 bases. This CDR3 has 17 amino acids. Germline V lookup: CDR1 MGHRA, CDR2 YSYEKL. For the CDR3, the DNA is TGCGCCAGCAGCAGCCGACAGGGCTGGATGACCTACAATGAGCAGTTCTTC. Protein product: CASSSRQGWMTYNEQFF.

This rearrangement joins TRBV6-5 to TRBJ2-5; 12 positions agree with TRBD2. V lost 4 bases to trimming and J lost 5 bases; unmatched junction nucleotides: 8. Germline values: CDR1 MNHEY, CDR2 SVGAGI. The CDR3 is made up of 16 amino acids. The CDR3 is CASSSRLAGVRETQYF. The CDR3 nucleotides read TGTGCCAGCAGTTCACGACTAGCGGGAGTTCGGGAGACCCAGTACTTC.

The genes are TRBV28 and TRBJ1-2; 10 bases match TRBD1. With 3 bases clipped from V and 1 base from J, the junction kept 8 bases outside the gene matches. CDR1 and CDR2 from the germline V gene are MDHEN and SYDVKM. The CDR3 is made up of 17 amino acids. CDR3 amino acids: CASSLWTGGLGNYGYTF. CDR3 DNA: TGTGCCAGCAGTTTGTGGACAGGGGGATTGGGTAACTATGGCTACACCTTC.

This clone was counted only a few times. V and J are TRBV7-6 and TRBJ2-3; 9 bases are shared with TRBD2. Germline loops: CDR1 SGHVS, CDR2 FNYEAQ. This CDR3 spans 17 amino acids. The J segment lost 6 bases and the V segment lost 4 bases, leaving 14 bases of the junction unmatched. The CDR3 coding sequence is TGTGCCAGCAGCTCCACCTCGACTAGCGGAGCTTTGGATACGCAGTATTTT. Amino acids: CASSSTSTSGALDTQYF.

The gene calls are TRBV28 and TRBJ2-3, with a possible D match to TRBD2 (6 bases). The CDR3 is 13 residues long. V lost 6 bases to trimming and J lost 1 base, with 8 bases between them. CDR1 and CDR2 from the germline V gene are MDHEN and SYDVKM. In nucleotides, the CDR3 is TGTGCCAGCAGAAAGCGGGGCACAGATACGCAGTATTTT. Its translation is CASRKRGTDTQYF.

The chain joins TRBV7-8 to TRBJ1-4; 7 bases align to TRBD1. CDR3 length: 14 residues. Germline V gives CDR1 SGHVS, CDR2 FQNEAQ. V trimming: 5 bases; J trimming: 2 bases; junction bases outside the gene matches: 2. In nucleotides, the CDR3 is TGTGCCAGCAGCCCGACAGGGACTAATGAAAAACTGTTTTTT. It yields the protein CASSPTGTNEKLFF.

V and J are TRBV5-4 and TRBJ2-7, with 10 bases aligning to TRBD2. The length of the CDR3 is 16 residues. Germline V gives CDR1 SGHNT, CDR2 YYREEE (reference sequence). J gave up 3 bases and V 2 bases, and 8 bases lay outside the gene matches. CDR3 sequence: CASSFSLAGVDYEQYF. For the CDR3, the DNA is TGTGCCAGCAGCTTCTCCCTAGCGGGAGTCGACTACGAGCAGTACTTC. Complete variable domain (other parts from reference TRBV5-4 and TRBJ2-7): ETGVTQSPTHLIKTRGQQVTLRCSSQSGHNTVSWYQQALGQGPQFIFQYYREEENGRGNFPPRFSGLQFPNYSSELNVNALELDDSALYLCASSFSLAGVDYEQYFGPGTRLTVT.

This chain links TRBV3-1 (or the pseudogene TRBV3-2) with TRBJ1-5; TRBD1 might be the D (6 bases). CDR1 is LGHDT and CDR2 is YNNKEL in the germline V gene (reference sequence). This CDR3 contains 14 residues. Trimming removed 4 bases at V and 4 bases at J, with 11 bases between. The CDR3 loop reads CASSPDRINQPQHF. CDR3 nucleotide sequence: TGTGCCAGCAGCCCCGACAGGATAAATCAGCCCCAGCATTTT.

This clone turned up a few times. One junction end does not reproduce the germline sequence, and a read error may be involved. CDR3 residues: CASSINRVNSPLHF. As DNA, the CDR3 is TGTGCCAGCAGTATAAACAGGGTAAATTCACCCCTCCACTTT. The genes are TRBV19 and TRBJ1-6; possibly TRBD1 for D (6 bases). Germline CDR1 is LNHDA and CDR2 is SQIVND (reference sequence). This CDR3 is built from 14 residues. Looking up the rest from reference TRBV19 and TRBJ1-6 gives the full variable domain: DGGITQSPKYLFRKEGQNVTLSCEQNLNHDAMYWYRQDPGQGLRLIYYSQIVNDFQKGDIAEGYSVSREKKESFPLTVTSAQKNPTAFYLCASSINRVNSPLHFGNGTRLTVT.

This chain uses TRBV19 with TRBJ2-3; 8 nucleotides align to TRBD1. Per the germline V gene, CDR1 is LNHDA and CDR2 is SQIVND (reference sequence). The CDR3 runs 14 residues. The V segment lost 4 bases and the J segment 5 bases; nucleotides outside the gene matches: 5. This CDR3 is CASSTGQGGDTQYF. CDR3 coding DNA: TGTGCCAGTAGTACAGGACAGGGAGGAGATACGCAGTATTTT.

V is TRBV3-1 (or the pseudogene TRBV3-2) and J is TRBJ1-2; D is possibly TRBD1 (5 bases). The V end lost 0 bases, the J end lost 7 bases, and 9 bases lay between the germline ends. The CDR3 consists of 13 residues. The germline V gene encodes CDR1 LGHDT and CDR2 YNNKEL (reference sequence). The CDR3 protein is CASSQDTTVGYTF. The DNA for the CDR3 is TGTGCCAGCAGCCAAGATACGACAGTTGGCTACACCTTC.

This clone showed up just a few times. The genes are TRBV29-1 and TRBJ2-1, with 9 bases fitting TRBD2. Trimming cost V 4 bases and J 9 bases; bases outside gene matches: 4. Germline values: CDR1 SQVTM, CDR2 ANQGSEA. CDR3 length: 12 amino acids. The CDR3 DNA follows: TGCAGCGTTGTAGGACTAGCGTCTGAGCAGTTCTTC. It is translated as CSVVGLASEQFF.

This clone was counted between two and nine times. The genes are TRBV7-3 and TRBJ2-1, with D perhaps matching TRBD2 (6 bases). The V gene lost 1 base and the J gene lost 12 bases, with 13 bases spanning the gap. Germline CDR1 reads SGHTA; CDR2 reads FQGTGA. CDR3 size: 13 residues. This chain's CDR3 is CASSLMGGTSQFF. The CDR3 DNA follows: TGTGCCAGCAGCTTAATGGGCGGGACTTCGCAGTTCTTC. Together with reference TRBV7-3 and TRBJ2-1, the CDR3 gives the full variable domain: GAGVSQTPSNKVTEKGKYVELRCDPISGHTALYWYRQSLGQGPEFLIYFQGTGAADDSGLPNDRFFAVRPEGSVSTLKIQRTERGDSAVYLCASSLMGGTSQFFGPGTRLTVL.

This chain uses TRBV20-1 with TRBJ2-1, with D tentatively TRBD2 (6 bases). The CDR3 consists of 11 residues. CDR1 DFQATT and CDR2 SNEGSKA come from the germline V gene (reference sequence). With 6 bases removed from V and 7 bases from J, the gap between germline ends came to 10 bases. CDR3 residues: CSAGTGNEQFF. The CDR3, as DNA: TGCAGTGCGGGGACTGGGAATGAGCAGTTCTTC.

Concerning this clone: Other DNA sequences in the same sample also yield this CDR3. V is TRBV29-1 and J is TRBJ1-1, with D possibly TRBD1 on 6 matching bases. Germline V gives CDR1 SQVTM, CDR2 ANQGSEA. The CDR3 covers 13 residues. Trimming removed 5 bases at V and 1 base at J, with 11 bases between. CDR3 bases: TGCAGCGTTACAGGGAACGGGAACACTGAAGCTTTCTTT. Its protein is CSVTGNGNTEAFF.

The chain links TRBV5-1 to TRBJ2-7, with D perhaps matching TRBD1 (5 bases). From germline, CDR1 is SGHRS and CDR2 YFSETQ. The V gene lost 1 base and the J gene lost 3 bases, with 14 bases spanning the gap. The CDR3 sequence is 15 residues long. CDR3 region: CASSLTGRTGYEQYF. DNA of the CDR3: TGCGCCAGCAGCTTGACAGGCCGCACCGGCTACGAGCAGTACTTC. Using reference TRBV5-1 and TRBJ2-7 for the parts outside the CDR3, the full variable domain is KAGVTQTPRYLIKTRGQQVTLSCSPISGHRSVSWYQQTPGQGLQFLFEYFSETQRNKGNFPGRFSGRQFSNSRSEMNVSTLELGDSALYLCASSLTGRTGYEQYFGPGTRLTVT.

The rearrangement links TRBV30 to TRBJ2-3; D is uncertain. This CDR3 region has 11 residues. In germline, CDR1 is GTSNPN, CDR2 SVGIG (reference sequence). Trimming pared 8 bases from V and 3 bases from J, leaving 9 bases between. CDR3 amino acids: CASRETDTQYF. For the CDR3, the DNA is TGTGCCAGCCGAGAAACAGATACGCAGTATTTT. Full variable domain (outside the CDR3, taken from reference TRBV30 and TRBJ2-3): SQTIHQWPATLVQPVGSPLSLECTVEGTSNPNLYWYRQAAGRGLQLLFYSVGIGQISSEVPQNLSASRPQDRQFILSSKKLLLSDSGFYLCASRETDTQYFGPGTRLTVL.

The table lists this clone with a count of one. The chain carries TRBV3-1 (or the pseudogene TRBV3-2) and TRBJ1-6; 10 bases align to TRBD1. The V gene's germline CDR1 is LGHDT and CDR2 YNNKEL (reference sequence). V shed 3 bases, J shed 7 bases, and the junction held 3 bases outside the gene matches. The CDR3 totals 15 residues. CDR3 sequence reads: CASSHRTGGNSPLHF. DNA for the CDR3: TGTGCCAGCAGCCATAGGACAGGGGGAAATTCACCCCTCCACTTT.

This sequence joins TRBV5-1 and TRBJ1-1; a possible D gene is TRBD1 (5 bases). CDR1 is SGHRS and CDR2 is YFSETQ in the germline V gene. The CDR3 is 16 amino acids. The germline V and J ends were trimmed by 4 bases and 0 bases, with 16 bases remaining between them. Written as DNA, the CDR3 is TGCGCCAGCAGCCGGACCCGGGGGAACATGAACACTGAAGCTTTCTTT. This encodes CASSRTRGNMNTEAFF.

This chain connects TRBV28 to TRBJ2-3, with 8 bases that match TRBD2. Germline V gene sequence: CDR1 MDHEN, CDR2 SYDVKM. This CDR3 is built from 15 residues. The J segment lost 1 base and the V segment lost 6 bases, leaving 6 bases of the junction unmatched. Here the CDR3 DNA reads TGTGCCAGCAGAGGACAAGCGGGGGGCACAGATACGCAGTATTTT. This gives the protein CASRGQAGGTDTQYF.

Here the CDR3 reads CASTPNRVLPNSPLHF. As DNA, the CDR3 is TGTGCCAGCACCCCTAACAGGGTCCTTCCCAATTCACCCCTCCACTTT. The chain joins TRBV28 to TRBJ1-6; TRBD1 is a possible D gene (6 bases). Trimming removed 7 bases from V and 7 bases from J, with 20 bases in between. From germline, CDR1 is MDHEN and CDR2 SYDVKM. The CDR3 has 16 residues.

The V call is TRBV5-1, the J call TRBJ2-1, with D tentatively TRBD2 (5 bases). The CDR3 is 14 amino acids. CDR1 and CDR2 (germline): SGHRS, YFSETQ. V gave up 4 bases and J gave up 10 bases, with 18 bases separating them. The chain's CDR3 is CASSHTGSVREQFF. CDR3 sequence (DNA): TGCGCCAGCAGCCACACGGGGAGTGTTCGGGAGCAGTTCTTC.

The chain combines TRBV12-3 or TRBV12-4 with TRBJ2-1, with TRBD1 identical over 7 bases. The CDR3 is 13 amino acids. J lost 7 bases, V lost 6 bases, and 6 bases had no gene match. The DNA of the CDR3 is TGTGCCAGCAGGCCACAGGGGTGGAATGAGCAGTTCTTC. This encodes CASRPQGWNEQFF.

The chain has TRBV9 and TRBJ1-1; 7 positions match TRBD1. After removal of 4 bases from V and 8 bases from J, the junction contained 8 bases not matched to a gene. The CDR3 sequence is 13 residues long. Per germline, CDR1 SGDLS and CDR2 YYNGEE. CDR3 DNA: TGTGCCAGCAGCCCCCGACAGGGTAGAGAAGCTTTCTTT. It specifies CASSPRQGREAFF.